A single sample gave rise to the 24 T cell receptor beta chains below, sequenced in a study of patients and donors after allogeneic stem cell transplantation (TCRdb year 2020). Library preparation used RT-PCR. The sequencer was a NextSeq 550. Clones were called with MiXCR by TCRdb after fastp trimmed the public reads at Q25, and only in-frame beta chains were retained. Rows are combined by CDR3 protein, so each entry shows the most common genes and DNA. The sample contains approximately 88,000 distinct CDR3 sequences, approximately 5.2% of them found a single time. 2.6% of the sample lies in the top ten. Sequenced input: blood, either unsorted or a sorted T cell fraction (not recorded which). All receptors derive from a human donor who was either an allogeneic HSCT recipient or a stem cell or donor lymphocyte infusion donor (not recorded which). It is not recorded whose cells these are; they may come from a transplant donor.

This clonotype was recorded at least ten times. J is TRBJ1-1 and V is TRBV11-2; D gene uncertain. The CDR3 is 12 residues long. V dropped 1 base and J dropped 4 bases, with 4 bases sitting between them. CDR1 is SGHAT and CDR2 is FQNNGV in the germline V gene. The CDR3 sequence: CASSLGATEAFF. DNA of the CDR3: TGTGCCAGCAGCTTAGGGGCCACTGAAGCTTTCTTT.

This clonotype was found many times. The chain uses TRBV7-3 and TRBJ1-2, with D possibly TRBD1 on 5 matching bases. From germline, CDR1 is SGHTA and CDR2 FQGTGA. CDR3 size: 11 residues. The V and J ends lost 10 bases and 4 bases respectively, with 10 bases between them. This CDR3 is CATRGLYGYTF. Here the CDR3 DNA reads TGTGCCACAAGGGGCCTCTATGGCTACACCTTC.

This clonotype was counted at least ten times. The genes are TRBV10-3 and TRBJ2-1; TRBD1 matches 8 bases. Losses at the gene ends were 0 bases for V and 4 bases for J; bases not matched to a gene: 2. CDR1 is ENHRY, CDR2 SYGVKD, per germline. This CDR3 contains 15 residues. The CDR3 bases are TGTGCCATCAGTGAGTCGACAGGGGAGTACAATGAGCAGTTCTTC. Translation: CAISESTGEYNEQFF.

This clonotype appeared many times. The chain couples TRBV20-1 to TRBJ1-2, with 7 nucleotides matching TRBD1. Germline values: CDR1 DFQATT, CDR2 SNEGSKA (reference sequence). The CDR3 runs 13 residues. The ends lost 3 bases at V and 5 bases at J; junction bases unmatched: 6. CDR3 residues: CSARDRSRYGYTF. The CDR3 region has the DNA TGCAGTGCTAGGGACAGGTCGAGGTATGGCTACACCTTC.

This clonotype was observed at least ten times. The chain employs TRBV10-1 and TRBJ1-2; 8 bases are shared with TRBD1. CDR1 and CDR2 from the germline V gene are WNHNN and SYGVQD (reference sequence). V trimming: 4 bases; J trimming: 7 bases; junction bases outside the gene matches: 2. CDR3 length: 12 amino acids. CDR3 nucleotides: TGCGCCAGCAGTGGAGGACAGGGTGGCTACACCTTC. This translates into CASSGGQGGYTF.

The J gene is TRBJ1-2, the V gene TRBV30; D perhaps matches TRBD1 (5 bases). V was trimmed by 1 base and J by 3 bases, leaving 9 bases between them. The germline V gene encodes CDR1 GTSNPN and CDR2 SVGIG (reference sequence). The CDR3 is 13 amino acids. The CDR3, as DNA: TGTGCCTGGAGTGAGCTGGGGGACTATGGCTACACCTTC. Translating gives CAWSELGDYGYTF.

In its sample, this clonotype was seen many times. The V call is TRBV3-1, the J call TRBJ2-1, with 8 bases matching TRBD2. Germline trimming cut 8 bases from V and 4 bases from J; bases unmatched to any gene: 4. Germline V CDR1 and CDR2: LGHDT, YNNKEL (reference sequence). The CDR3 sequence is 13 residues long. The CDR3 nucleotides read TGTGCCAGCCAAGCGGGGGTATACAATGAGCAGTTCTTC. Its protein is CASQAGVYNEQFF.

This clonotype was seen ten or more times. V usage is TRBV3-1 and J usage is TRBJ1-6, with 10 bases fitting TRBD1. The germline gives CDR1 LGHDT, CDR2 YNNKEL (reference sequence). With 6 bases clipped from V and 9 bases from J, the junction kept 5 bases outside the gene matches. This CDR3 has 14 residues. The CDR3 reads CASRYGQGVSPLHF. Here the CDR3 DNA reads TGTGCCAGCAGATACGGACAGGGGGTTTCACCCCTCCACTTT. Drawing the rest from reference TRBV3-1 and TRBJ1-6, the complete variable domain is DTAVSQTPKYLVTQMGNDKSIKCEQNLGHDTMYWYKQDSKKFLKIMFSYNNKELIINETVPNRFSPKSPDKAHLNLHINSLELGDSAVYFCASRYGQGVSPLHFGNGTRLTVT.

This clonotype was seen repeatedly, ten times or more. J is TRBJ1-1 and V is TRBV15; weak D call: TRBD1 (5 bases). The length of the CDR3 is 14 residues. Germline lookup yields CDR1 LNHNV and CDR2 YYDKDF (reference sequence). Trimming took off 0 bases at V and 4 bases at J, with 9 bases between the two ends. The chain's CDR3 is CATSRDGRVTEAFF. CDR3 sequence (DNA): TGTGCCACCAGCAGAGATGGCAGGGTCACTGAAGCTTTCTTT.

The J gene is TRBJ2-2, the V gene TRBV5-8, with TRBD1 matching over 7 bases. Germline values: CDR1 SGHTS, CDR2 YDEGEE. The CDR3 covers 15 residues. The V segment lost 4 bases and the J segment 1 base; nucleotides outside the gene matches: 4. In DNA form, the CDR3 reads TGTGCCAGCAGCCCGGGACAGAAGAACACCGGGGAGCTGTTTTTT. The encoded protein is CASSPGQKNTGELFF.

This clonotype was detected many times. This chain links TRBV20-1 with TRBJ2-5, with TRBD2 as a possible D gene (5 bases). The V gene's germline CDR1 is DFQATT and CDR2 SNEGSKA (reference sequence). V was pared by 3 bases and J by 1 base, with 15 bases between. This CDR3 is built from 15 residues. The CDR3 protein is CSARVVLAAQETQYF. The CDR3 region has the DNA TGCAGTGCTAGGGTTGTCCTAGCTGCCCAAGAGACCCAGTACTTC.

This clonotype showed up just a few times. The rearrangement links TRBV25-1 to TRBJ2-3; TRBD2 matches at 7 bases. The V and J ends lost 4 bases and 7 bases, in that order; junction bases with no gene match: 5. Germline loops: CDR1 MGHDK, CDR2 SYGVNS. The CDR3 runs to 13 residues. The CDR3 loop reads CASSVGAGYTQYF. The DNA for the CDR3 is TGTGCCAGCAGTGTGGGAGCGGGATATACGCAGTATTTT.

On this clonotype itself: The junction departs from the called germline gene at one end, perhaps through a read error. The chain couples TRBV5-5 to TRBJ2-1, with 8 bases lining up with TRBD2. CDR1 and CDR2 (germline): SGHKS, YYEKEE (reference sequence). This CDR3 is 16 amino acids long. The CDR3 DNA reads TGCGCCAGCAGCCCTATAGCGGGACCCTCCAACAATGAGCAGTTCTTC. It translates to CASSPIAGPSNNEQFF.

In this sample, this clonotype turned up many times. This chain uses TRBV30 with TRBJ1-1; 8 bases fit TRBD1. The length of the CDR3 is 17 residues. The germline gives CDR1 GTSNPN, CDR2 SVGIG (reference sequence). V lost 4 bases to trimming and J lost 0 bases; unmatched junction nucleotides: 13. The CDR3 protein is CAWIRQGANFVNTEAFF. In nucleotides, the CDR3 is TGTGCCTGGATACGTCAGGGGGCGAATTTCGTGAACACTGAAGCTTTCTTT.

This clonotype was found many times. The chain couples TRBV20-1 to TRBJ2-5; D is perhaps TRBD2 (5 bases). The V gene lost 3 bases and the J gene lost 9 bases, with 23 bases spanning the gap. In germline, CDR1 is DFQATT, CDR2 SNEGSKA (reference sequence). The CDR3 totals 15 residues. CDR3 sequence: CSASLEPVASGAQYF. CDR3 bases: TGCAGTGCTAGTCTCGAACCGGTAGCGAGTGGGGCCCAGTACTTC.

There are many counts of this clonotype. The chain is built from TRBV2 and TRBJ2-7; D uncertain. The CDR3 consists of 11 residues. The germline CDR1 and CDR2 sequences are SNHLY and FYNNEI. Trimming stripped 4 bases from V and 4 bases from J, with 5 bases between. CDR3: CASSGNYEQYF. The CDR3 DNA follows: TGTGCCAGCAGTGGGAATTACGAGCAGTACTTC. Full variable domain (outside the CDR3, taken from reference TRBV2 and TRBJ2-7): EPEVTQTPSHQVTQMGQEVILRCVPISNHLYFYWYRQILGQKVEFLVSFYNNEISEKSEIFDDQFSVERPDGSNFTLKIRSTKLEDSAMYFCASSGNYEQYFGPGTRLTVT.

This clonotype has a handful of counts. V gene TRBV2 combines with J gene TRBJ2-7; D may be TRBD1 (5 bases). CDR1 is SNHLY, CDR2 FYNNEI, per germline. Trimming took 2 bases from V and 4 from J, leaving 12 bases between them. This CDR3 comprises 14 residues. The CDR3 region is CASSEQGFGYEQYF. DNA for the CDR3: TGTGCCAGCAGTGAACAGGGTTTTGGGTACGAGCAGTACTTC.

This clonotype was observed many times. This chain links TRBV3-1 with TRBJ2-5, with D perhaps matching TRBD2 (6 bases). This CDR3 spans 15 amino acids. Germline CDR1 is LGHDT and CDR2 is YNNKEL (reference sequence). Trimming took off 1 base at V and 4 bases at J, with 13 bases between the two ends. In DNA, the CDR3 is TGTGCCAGCAGCCAAGTCGGAGGGTTAGGAGAGACCCAGTACTTC. Translation: CASSQVGGLGETQYF.

In this sample, this clonotype turned up many times. The chain combines TRBV5-1 with TRBJ1-1, with D perhaps TRBD1 (6 bases). The V gene lost 1 base and the J gene lost 3 bases, with 13 bases spanning the gap. CDR1 and CDR2 from the germline V gene are SGHRS and YFSETQ. CDR3 size: 15 residues. CDR3 DNA sequence: TGCGCCAGCAGCTTGATAATAGGGGGAGACACTGAAGCTTTCTTT. Amino acids: CASSLIIGGDTEAFF.

A note on this clonotype: A much larger clone differs from this one at a single base, so this may be a read error. The chain employs TRBV11-2 and TRBJ2-2; D is ambiguous. Germline V gives CDR1 SGHAT, CDR2 FQNNGV. The CDR3 is 13 amino acids. CDR3 DNA sequence: TGTGCCAGCAGCTTTGGGCAAACCGTGGAGCTGTTTTTT. It yields the protein CASSFGQTVELFF. The entire variable domain, with the rest obtained from reference TRBV11-2 and TRBJ2-2, is as follows: EAGVAQSPRYKIIEKRQSVAFWCNPISGHATLYWYQQILGQGPKLLIQFQNNGVVDDSQLPKDRFSAERLKGVDSTLKIQPAKLEDSAVYLCASSFGQTVELFFGEGSRLTVL.

The table lists this clonotype with many counts. The genes are TRBV2 and TRBJ1-5; D unclear. The germline V gene has CDR1 SNHLY and CDR2 FYNNEI. The CDR3 runs 14 residues. Between the trimmed V and J ends, which lost 7 bases and 7 bases, there was a span of 17 bases. CDR3 region: CASTPGRNGQPQHF. CDR3 DNA sequence: TGTGCCAGCACCCCTGGGAGGAATGGACAGCCCCAGCATTTT.

The V and J genes are TRBV11-2 and TRBJ1-1; no reliable D call. The V end lost 1 base, the J end lost 1 base, and 10 bases lay between the germline ends. The CDR3 consists of 15 residues. Germline V gene data show CDR1 as SGHAT and CDR2 as FQNNGV. CDR3 bases: TGTGCCAGCAGCTTAGGGGCTGAACCGAACACTGAAGCTTTCTTT. It translates to CASSLGAEPNTEAFF.

The rearrangement uses TRBV18 and TRBJ1-1; D gene uncertain. Trimming took 1 base from V and 1 from J, leaving 4 bases between them. CDR3 length: 13 residues. Germline V lookup: CDR1 KGHSH, CDR2 LQKENI. CDR3 sequence reads: CASSPQGNTEAFF. In DNA, the CDR3 is TGTGCCAGCTCACCACAGGGGAACACTGAAGCTTTCTTT.

The J gene is TRBJ2-7, the V gene TRBV20-1; the match to TRBD2 covers 9 bases. V lost 7 bases to trimming and J lost 6 bases; unmatched junction nucleotides: 10. There are 13 residues in the CDR3. In germline, CDR1 is DFQATT, CDR2 SNEGSKA (reference sequence). The CDR3 coding sequence is TGCAGTGGGGTAGCGGGAGTTCTCCGCGAGCAGTACTTC. Translating it yields CSGVAGVLREQYF.